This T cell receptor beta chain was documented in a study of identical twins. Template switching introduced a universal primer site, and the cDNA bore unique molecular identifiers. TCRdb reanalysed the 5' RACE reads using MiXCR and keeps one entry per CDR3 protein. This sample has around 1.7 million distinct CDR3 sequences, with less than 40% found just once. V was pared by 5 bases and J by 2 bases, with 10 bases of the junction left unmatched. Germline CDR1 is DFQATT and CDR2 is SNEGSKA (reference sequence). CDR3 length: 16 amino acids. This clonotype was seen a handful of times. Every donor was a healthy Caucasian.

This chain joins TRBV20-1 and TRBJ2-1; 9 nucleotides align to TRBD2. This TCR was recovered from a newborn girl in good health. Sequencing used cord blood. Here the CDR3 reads CSALDGSSGAYNEQFF. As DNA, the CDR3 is TGCAGTGCTCTCGATGGGTCTAGCGGGGCCTACAATGAGCAGTTCTTC.